This passage covers 15 T cell receptor beta chains from one sample sequenced in a study of blood T cell repertoires in COVID-19. The data were produced by immunoSEQ multiplex PCR, yet TCRdb's version contains in-frame clones alone and is incomplete. Here the sample spans fewer than 250,000 clones, around nine tenths being singletons. The sample comprised peripheral blood. These receptors were taken from a woman aged 55-70 years with acute or convalescent COVID-19.

The V and J genes are TRBV7-9 and TRBJ2-1, with TRBD1 matching over 8 bases. The CDR3 spans 15 residues. J was trimmed by 6 bases and V by 1 base; bases with no gene match: 5. Germline assignment: CDR1 SEHNR and CDR2 FQNEAQ (reference sequence). This CDR3 reads CASSLVQGAGNEQFF. The CDR3 nucleotides read TGTGCCAGCAGCTTAGTGCAGGGGGCTGGCAATGAGCAGTTCTTC.

The chain recombines TRBV6-5 with TRBJ2-1; 13 bases agree with TRBD2. The J segment lost 7 bases and the V segment lost 5 bases, leaving 5 bases of the junction unmatched. The CDR3 length is 15 residues. Germline values: CDR1 MNHEY, CDR2 SVGAGI. The CDR3 sequence: CASSRGLAGFNEQFF. The DNA of the CDR3 is TGTGCCAGCAGTAGGGGACTAGCGGGGTTTAATGAGCAGTTCTTC.

The chain recombines TRBV5-1 with TRBJ1-2; 10 nucleotides line up with TRBD1. V trimming: 3 bases; J trimming: 6 bases; junction bases outside the gene matches: 2. This CDR3 comprises 13 residues. Germline-derived CDR1 and CDR2 are SGHRS and YFSETQ. For the CDR3, the DNA is TGCGCCAGCAGCTCGACAGGGGGCGATGGCTACACCTTC. As protein: CASSSTGGDGYTF.

The V and J genes are TRBV7-2 and TRBJ2-7; 11 positions match TRBD1. CDR1 SGHTA and CDR2 FQGNSA come from the germline V gene. The V and J ends lost 4 bases and 10 bases, in that order; junction bases with no gene match: 6. The CDR3 runs 13 residues. The CDR3 sequence: CASSSQDRGHQYF. The CDR3 DNA sequence: TGTGCCAGCAGCTCCCAGGACAGGGGGCATCAGTACTTC.

The chain recombines TRBV28 with TRBJ1-4; D might be TRBD1 (5 bases). Germline V lookup: CDR1 MDHEN, CDR2 SYDVKM. V was shortened by 6 bases and J by 0 bases, with 11 bases between the two germline ends. The CDR3 sequence is 15 residues long. CDR3 sequence reads: CASSGTQATNEKLFF. CDR3 sequence (DNA): TGTGCCAGCAGCGGGACTCAGGCAACTAATGAAAAACTGTTTTTT.

The V call is TRBV9, the J call TRBJ1-2; the D is unclear. The CDR3 runs 15 residues. The V end was cut by 0 bases, the J end by 5 bases, with 14 bases between. Germline CDR1 SGDLS, CDR2 YYNGEE. The CDR3 DNA reads TGTGCCAGCAGCGTAGAAGAGGCACCTAGGTATGGCTACACCTTC. This sequence encodes CASSVEEAPRYGYTF.

The chain is built from TRBV10-2 and TRBJ1-5, with 7 positions matching TRBD1. The CDR3 spans 15 residues. Germline CDR1 is WSHSY and CDR2 is SAAADI. V lost 6 bases and J lost 1; bases outside the gene matches: 6. The CDR3 loop is CASSETGLSNQPQHF. DNA for the CDR3: TGCGCCAGCAGCGAGACAGGGTTGAGCAATCAGCCCCAGCATTTT.

This clone has a single count. The CDR3 sequence is CASSLTSGRSYEQYF. CDR3 coding DNA: TGTGCCAGCAGCTTAACTAGCGGGAGATCCTACGAGCAGTACTTC. The chain has TRBV2 and TRBJ2-7; 11 positions agree with TRBD2. CDR3 length equals 15 residues. Trimming cost V 6 bases and J 1 base; bases outside gene matches: 5. In germline, CDR1 is SNHLY, CDR2 FYNNEI. The whole variable domain, filled in from reference TRBV2 and TRBJ2-7, reads EPEVTQTPSHQVTQMGQEVILRCVPISNHLYFYWYRQILGQKVEFLVSFYNNEISEKSEIFDDQFSVERPDGSNFTLKIRSTKLEDSAMYFCASSLTSGRSYEQYFGPGTRLTVT.

This chain joins TRBV14 and TRBJ1-4, with D possibly matching TRBD1 (6 bases). The germline V and J ends were trimmed by 1 base and 5 bases, with 11 bases remaining between them. This CDR3 region has 15 residues. Germline V CDR1 and CDR2: SGHDN, FVKESK. This chain's CDR3 is CASSQGQVRNEKLFF. CDR3 nucleotides: TGTGCCAGCAGCCAAGGACAGGTCAGAAATGAAAAACTGTTTTTT.

This chain joins TRBV10-1 and TRBJ1-4; TRBD1 matches 8 bases. The CDR3 is made up of 15 amino acids. The germline gives CDR1 WNHNN, CDR2 SYGVQD (reference sequence). Trimming cost V 3 bases and J 6 bases; bases outside gene matches: 6. DNA for the CDR3: TGCGCCAGCAGTGAAGACCGGACAGGGTATGAAAAACTGTTTTTT. It is translated as CASSEDRTGYEKLFF.

The rearrangement links TRBV5-1 to TRBJ2-3; D perhaps matches TRBD1 (6 bases). The CDR3 is 14 amino acids. The V end lost 4 bases, the J end lost 4 bases, and 13 bases lay between the germline ends. Germline CDR1 SGHRS, CDR2 YFSETQ. The CDR3 spells CASSAQGTADTQYF. CDR3 DNA sequence: TGCGCCAGCAGCGCACAGGGCACGGCAGATACGCAGTATTTT.

V and J are TRBV6-2 or TRBV6-3 and TRBJ1-2; the D gene is possibly TRBD1 (5 bases). V was cut by 4 bases and J by 0 bases, with 9 bases left in between. The CDR3 is 14 amino acids. Germline lookup yields CDR1 MNHEY and CDR2 SVGEGT. The CDR3 bases are TGTGCCAGCAGTTTTAAGGGGACTAACTATGGCTACACCTTC. Translated: CASSFKGTNYGYTF.

This chain connects TRBV12-3 or TRBV12-4 to TRBJ1-1; the D gene is possibly TRBD1 (5 bases). The CDR3 is made up of 11 amino acids. V gave up 8 bases and J gave up 7 bases, with 11 bases separating them. For the CDR3, the DNA is TGTGCCAGCTCTTTGGACATTGAAGCTTTCTTT. Translating it yields CASSLDIEAFF.

V usage is TRBV15 and J usage is TRBJ1-2; D unresolved. This CDR3 has 13 residues. Germline CDR1 reads LNHNV; CDR2 reads YYDKDF (reference sequence). V lost 0 bases, J lost 4 bases, and 6 bases lay in between. This chain's CDR3 is CATSRDGVYGYTF. The CDR3, as DNA: TGTGCCACCAGCAGAGATGGAGTCTATGGCTACACCTTC.

The rearrangement uses TRBV7-6 and TRBJ2-3; TRBD2 aligns across 14 bases. The V segment lost 2 bases and the J segment 0 bases; nucleotides outside the gene matches: 10. This CDR3 is built from 20 residues. Germline V CDR1 and CDR2: SGHVS, FNYEAQ. This CDR3 is CASSLPTSGGASSSTDTQYF. The CDR3 DNA is TGTGCCAGCAGCTTACCGACTAGCGGGGGGGCCAGTAGCAGCACAGATACGCAGTATTTT.